The sequence of this T cell receptor (beta chain) was determined in a study of T cell responses to AZD1222 COVID-19 vaccine. The CDR3 extends over 15 amino acids. Germline V CDR1 and CDR2: MNHNS, SASEGT. Between the trimmed V and J ends, which lost 0 bases and 3 bases, there was a span of 11 bases. Comment on this clone: Its antigen is not known.

Points from the study as a whole: A reported finding is that nearly half of spike-specific TCRs target unmutated variant regions. Baseline seropositivity characterized only a handful of AZD1222 recipients.

This table comes from immunoSEQ multiplex PCR, and its TCRdb copy is limited to in-frame clones, with some not included. The sample has approximately 150,000 clones, roughly 92% seen once. This TCR was recovered from an adult in good health. The chain is built from TRBV6-1 and TRBJ1-1, with D unresolved. This sample comprised peripheral blood, obtained on day 0 of AZD1222 vaccination. The DNA of the CDR3 is TGTGCCAGCAGTGAAGCGCACGAGGGCCACACTGAAGCTTTCTTT. The encoded protein is CASSEAHEGHTEAFF.